This T cell receptor (beta chain) was sequenced during a study of T cell responses to AZD1222 COVID-19 vaccine. A word on this clone: Its antigen is still unknown.

Study-level points and caveats: Distributed over spike, vaccine-associated CD4 TCRs predominated at 160-218 and 743-854. Repertoires were sampled only after the peak T cell response. The reported proportion of spike-specific TCRs targeting unmutated variant regions was nearly half.

Doses given second, at about 4 or about 12 weeks, were pooled. Method: immunoSEQ multiplex PCR; TCRdb's copy keeps in-frame clones and lacks some. Counted here are about 180,000 clones, nearly 95% occurring once; the ten biggest clones make up approximately 1.8%. Germline V gene data show CDR1 as MNHEY and CDR2 as SMNVEV (reference sequence). Losses at the gene ends were 2 bases for V and 7 bases for J; bases not matched to a gene: 10. This CDR3 is built from 15 residues. Sequencing used peripheral blood, obtained 28 days after the second AZD1222 dose. This receptor was obtained from an adult who received the AZD1222 COVID-19 vaccine. The chain combines TRBV27 with TRBJ1-2, with 7 positions matching TRBD1. CDR3 sequence: CASSLPDRARSGYTF. The CDR3 nucleotides are TGTGCCAGCAGTTTACCCGACAGGGCCCGTTCTGGCTACACCTTC.